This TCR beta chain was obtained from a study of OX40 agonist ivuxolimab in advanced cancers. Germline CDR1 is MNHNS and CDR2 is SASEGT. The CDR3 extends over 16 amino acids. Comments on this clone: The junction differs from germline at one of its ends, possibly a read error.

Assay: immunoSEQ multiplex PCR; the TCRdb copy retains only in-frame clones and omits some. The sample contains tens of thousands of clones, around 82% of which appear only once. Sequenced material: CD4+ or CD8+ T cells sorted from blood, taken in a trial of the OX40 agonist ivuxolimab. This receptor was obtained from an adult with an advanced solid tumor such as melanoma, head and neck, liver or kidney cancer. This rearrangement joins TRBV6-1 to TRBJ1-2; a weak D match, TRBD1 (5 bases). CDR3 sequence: CASSQAGTPFSWRYTF. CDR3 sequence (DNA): TGTGCCAGCAGTCAAGCCGGGACCCCGTTTTCCTGGCGCTACACCTTC.